These 24 T cell receptor beta chains came from one sample sequenced in a study of CD8+ T cells in alopecia areata. Once RNA had been extracted, it was reverse transcribed into cDNA to act as the sequencing template. TCRdb keeps only in-frame clones here, not all; method: immunoSEQ multiplex PCR. The data contain hundreds of thousands of clones, roughly two thirds of them singletons. The sample was CD4+ T cells sorted from blood, taken at week 0. The source is a human donor with alopecia areata.

The V gene is TRBV30, the J gene TRBJ1-1; D not certain. The V gene's germline CDR1 is GTSNPN and CDR2 SVGIG (reference sequence). The CDR3 has 13 amino acids. V was cut by 0 bases and J by 0 bases, with 5 bases left in between. Here the CDR3 reads CAWSVVMNTEAFF. Written as DNA, the CDR3 is TGTGCCTGGAGTGTAGTTATGAACACTGAAGCTTTCTTT.

The genes are TRBV29-1 and TRBJ2-3; D might be TRBD1 (6 bases). CDR1 is SQVTM, CDR2 ANQGSEA, per germline. Trimming left V 8 bases short and J 1 base short, with 22 bases between. The CDR3 extends over 16 amino acids. For the CDR3, the DNA is TGCAGCACAAACACAGGGATGGACTCAGGCACAGATACGCAGTATTTT. Protein sequence: CSTNTGMDSGTDTQYF.

The chain has TRBV4-1 and TRBJ1-4, with TRBD1 identical over 7 bases. This CDR3 has 16 residues. CDR1 is MGHRA, CDR2 YSYEKL, per germline. V dropped 1 base and J dropped 7; count of bases not matched to a gene: 9. The CDR3 nucleotides read TGCGCCAGCAGCCAAGGTTTCATCAGGGGGTCTGAAAAACTGTTTTTT. Translating it yields CASSQGFIRGSEKLFF.

This clone has a handful of counts. The chain has TRBV6-1 and TRBJ2-7, with D perhaps matching TRBD2 (5 bases). In germline, CDR1 is MNHNS, CDR2 SASEGT. Trimming took 7 bases from V and 2 from J, leaving 9 bases between them. The CDR3 extends over 12 amino acids. CDR3: CASTASPYEQYF. CDR3 sequence (DNA): TGTGCCAGCACGGCTAGCCCCTACGAGCAGTACTTC.

The chain couples TRBV5-1 to TRBJ2-1, with TRBD1 matching 8 bases. Germline assignment: CDR1 SGHRS and CDR2 YFSETQ. The trim removed 0 bases at V and 6 bases at J, leaving 2 bases unmatched. The CDR3 spans 14 residues. This CDR3 reads CASSLGDRGNEQFF. For the CDR3, the DNA is TGCGCCAGCAGCTTGGGAGACAGGGGCAATGAGCAGTTCTTC.

CDR3 sequence: CSAGTRTYNEQFF. The CDR3 coding sequence is TGCAGCGCTGGGACACGGACCTACAATGAGCAGTTCTTC. V usage is TRBV29-1 and J usage is TRBJ2-1, with D maybe TRBD1 (6 bases). The germline CDR1 and CDR2 sequences are SQVTM and ANQGSEA. The CDR3 covers 13 residues. V was trimmed by 7 bases and J by 2 bases, leaving 12 bases between them.

The CDR3, as DNA: TGTGCCTGGAGTGTACAGACTAGCGGGGCGGATGAGCAGTTCTTC. As protein: CAWSVQTSGADEQFF. The chain couples TRBV30 to TRBJ2-1, with TRBD2 identical over 11 bases. The CDR3 is 15 amino acids. Germline CDR1 GTSNPN, CDR2 SVGIG (reference sequence). V was clipped by 0 bases and J by 8 bases; unmatched bases: 6.

The chain links TRBV29-1 to TRBJ1-1; D unresolved. The CDR3 has 11 residues. With 6 bases removed from V and 7 bases from J, the gap between germline ends came to 12 bases. Looked up from germline, CDR1 is SQVTM and CDR2 is ANQGSEA. The CDR3, as DNA: TGCAGCGTAGCTCTATCTGGTGAAGCTTTCTTT. Its translation is CSVALSGEAFF.

V is TRBV7-9 and J is TRBJ1-1; TRBD1 is a possible D gene (5 bases). Germline CDR1 is SEHNR and CDR2 is FQNEAQ (reference sequence). V dropped 0 bases and J dropped 1 base, with 9 bases sitting between them. This CDR3 spans 15 amino acids. CDR3 region: CASSLARGKNTEAFF. The CDR3 coding sequence is TGTGCCAGCAGCTTAGCGCGGGGGAAGAACACTGAAGCTTTCTTT. The variable domain in full, completed from reference TRBV7-9 and TRBJ1-1, reads DTGVSQNPRHKITKRGQNVTFRCDPISEHNRLYWYRQTLGQGPEFLTYFQNEAQLEKSRLLSDRFSAERPKGSFSTLEIQRTEQGDSAMYLCASSLARGKNTEAFFGQGTRLTVV.

The V call is TRBV15, the J call TRBJ2-7, with unresolved D. The germline V and J ends were trimmed by 0 bases and 3 bases, with 12 bases remaining between them. From germline, CDR1 is LNHNV and CDR2 YYDKDF (reference sequence). CDR3 size: 15 residues. CDR3 DNA sequence: TGTGCCACCAGCAGAGATCCGCTAGAAAACTACGAGCAGTACTTC. This gives the protein CATSRDPLENYEQYF.

This clone was detected a few times. Other nucleotide sequences in the sample specify the same CDR3. The chain links TRBV30 to TRBJ1-1, with a weak D call TRBD1 (5 bases). The germline CDR1 and CDR2 sequences are GTSNPN and SVGIG (reference sequence). This CDR3 is built from 13 residues. V lost 0 bases, J lost 5 bases, and 10 bases lay in between. The CDR3 sequence is CAWSVQGDTEAFF. The CDR3 coding sequence is TGTGCCTGGAGTGTTCAGGGAGATACTGAAGCTTTCTTT.

The V call is TRBV11-2, the J call TRBJ1-1; D not resolved. Trimming took 0 bases from V and 4 from J, leaving 12 bases between them. This CDR3 is 15 amino acids long. Germline CDR1 SGHAT, CDR2 FQNNGV. The CDR3: CASSLETGLGTEAFF. The CDR3 DNA reads TGTGCCAGCAGCTTAGAAACGGGCTTGGGCACTGAAGCTTTCTTT.

This clone was seen a few times. The chain combines TRBV5-6 with TRBJ2-7; D is undetermined. Per the germline V gene, CDR1 is SGHDT and CDR2 is YYEEEE. Trimming cost V 6 bases and J 2 bases, with 15 bases left between them. The length of the CDR3 is 14 residues. The DNA for the CDR3 is TGTGCCAGCACCCAAGTCGATAGGGCCTACGAGCAGTACTTC. Translation: CASTQVDRAYEQYF.

This clone was seen only once. The same CDR3 is also encoded by other DNA sequences in this sample. The chain has TRBV5-4 and TRBJ2-3, with D hard to call. The CDR3 is 12 residues long. V was pared by 3 bases and J by 1 base, with 3 bases between. CDR1 SGHNT and CDR2 YYREEE come from the germline V gene (reference sequence). The CDR3 DNA reads as TGTGCCAGCAGCTCCCGCACAGATACGCAGTATTTT. Its translation is CASSSRTDTQYF.

On this clone: This sample includes further DNA sequences coding for the same CDR3. V and J are TRBV19 and TRBJ2-6; 7 nucleotides line up with TRBD1. The CDR3 has 16 residues. Per the germline V gene, CDR1 is LNHDA and CDR2 is SQIVND (reference sequence). J gave up 0 bases and V 1 base, and 0 bases lay outside the gene matches. The CDR3 reads CASSIAGGSGANVLTF. The CDR3 DNA is TGTGCCAGTAGTATAGCAGGGGGCTCTGGGGCCAACGTCCTGACTTTC. Full variable domain (outside the CDR3, taken from reference TRBV19 and TRBJ2-6): DGGITQSPKYLFRKEGQNVTLSCEQNLNHDAMYWYRQDPGQGLRLIYYSQIVNDFQKGDIAEGYSVSREKKESFPLTVTSAQKNPTAFYLCASSIAGGSGANVLTFGAGSRLTVL.

This chain connects TRBV9 to TRBJ1-2, with D unclear. The germline V gene encodes CDR1 SGDLS and CDR2 YYNGEE. V was clipped by 0 bases and J by 8 bases, with 8 bases between them. The CDR3 length is 12 residues. CDR3 nucleotides: TGTGCCAGCAGCGTAGTCAGAGGCGGCTACACCTTC. Its protein product is CASSVVRGGYTF.

The chain combines TRBV29-1 with TRBJ2-5, with D tentatively TRBD2 (5 bases). The length of the CDR3 is 12 residues. V lost 4 bases and J lost 5, with 11 bases in between. Per the germline V gene, CDR1 is SQVTM and CDR2 is ANQGSEA. The CDR3 DNA reads TGCAGCGTTGTTGGGGAGCAGGAGACCCAGTACTTC. Amino acids: CSVVGEQETQYF.

There are a few counts of this clone. J is TRBJ2-7 and V is TRBV2, with 9 bases lining up with TRBD1. This CDR3 spans 14 amino acids. V dropped 5 bases and J dropped 8; count of bases not matched to a gene: 10. CDR1 is SNHLY and CDR2 is FYNNEI in the germline V gene. CDR3 sequence reads: CASSTGQGPIQQYF. CDR3 sequence (DNA): TGTGCCAGCAGTACGGGACAGGGCCCTATTCAGCAGTACTTC. The full variable domain, its missing parts supplied by reference TRBV2 and TRBJ2-7, is EPEVTQTPSHQVTQMGQEVILRCVPISNHLYFYWYRQILGQKVEFLVSFYNNEISEKSEIFDDQFSVERPDGSNFTLKIRSTKLEDSAMYFCASSTGQGPIQQYFGPGTRLTVT.

The rearrangement joins TRBV30 to TRBJ2-3; 8 bases map to TRBD2. V lost 3 bases to trimming and J lost 1 base; unmatched junction nucleotides: 12. This CDR3 is 17 amino acids long. Germline lookup yields CDR1 GTSNPN and CDR2 SVGIG (reference sequence). This chain's CDR3 is CAWRTPMGAGGTDTQYF. The CDR3 coding sequence is TGTGCCTGGAGAACCCCCATGGGAGCGGGGGGCACAGATACGCAGTATTTT.

This clone occurred a few times. The V and J genes are TRBV25-1 and TRBJ2-2, with D possibly being TRBD2 (5 bases). The length of the CDR3 is 14 residues. Germline values: CDR1 MGHDK, CDR2 SYGVNS. The V and J ends lost 8 bases and 1 base respectively, with 11 bases between them. The CDR3 loop is CASEDYLNTGELFF. DNA of the CDR3: TGTGCCAGCGAAGACTACTTGAACACCGGGGAGCTGTTTTTT.

This clone was seen a handful of times. The chain recombines TRBV30 with TRBJ1-1, with no clear D. CDR1 GTSNPN and CDR2 SVGIG come from the germline V gene (reference sequence). The V and J ends lost 0 bases and 4 bases respectively, with 6 bases between them. The CDR3 extends over 12 amino acids. CDR3 sequence: CAWSVWGTEAFF. The CDR3 bases are TGTGCCTGGAGTGTTTGGGGCACTGAAGCTTTCTTT.

There are a few counts of this clone. For the CDR3, the DNA is TGTGCCATCAGTGAGTCGGTGGGGGATCAGCCCCAGCATTTT. This gives the protein CAISESVGDQPQHF. The chain combines TRBV10-3 with TRBJ1-5; perhaps TRBD1 as D (5 bases). Germline CDR1 reads ENHRY; CDR2 reads SYGVKD. V lost 0 bases to trimming and J lost 5 bases, with 8 bases between them. The CDR3 extends over 14 amino acids.

In this sample, this clone turned up a few times. The rearrangement uses TRBV29-1 and TRBJ1-2; D is uncertain. Germline CDR1 reads SQVTM; CDR2 reads ANQGSEA. The CDR3 covers 11 residues. With 4 bases removed from V and 4 bases from J, the gap between germline ends came to 7 bases. The CDR3 reads CSVVFRYGYTF. The CDR3, as DNA: TGCAGCGTTGTTTTTCGCTATGGCTACACCTTC.

This clone has a handful of counts. The same CDR3 also results from other DNA sequences found in this sample. The chain is built from TRBV7-2 and TRBJ2-5; D is unresolved. The CDR3 totals 11 residues. Looked up from germline, CDR1 is SGHTA and CDR2 is FQGNSA. Trimming left V 1 base short and J 5 bases short, with 2 bases between. The CDR3 here is CASSLVETQYF. CDR3 DNA sequence: TGTGCCAGCAGCTTAGTGGAGACCCAGTACTTC.